This TCR beta chain was documented in a study of blood T cell repertoires in COVID-19 (dated by TCRdb to 2019 to 2021). Turning to the overall study: Samples from collaborators originated in the United States, Italy and Spain and spanned both the acute and convalescent phases of COVID-19. A de-identified subject ID, COVID-19 status, age in years and sex were almost always included in the sample metadata. Where available, HLA class I and class II types were obtained from metadata supplied by the sample provider rather than from assay-based typing. The samples were drawn from the first 160 participants of the ongoing ImmuneRACE study and from 1,254 subjects provided by 6 global collaborators. The dataset comprised deeply sampled blood TCRbeta repertoires from subjects exposed to, actively infected with, or recovered from COVID-19. A freely available public database, intended as a resource for researchers studying the immune response to SARS-CoV-2, is where the repertoires were released. The material from the prospective study consisted of cDNA or gDNA derived from T cells, B-cell-depleted T cells, or PBMCs. Points the paper makes about the study in general: Clinical and demographic metadata were provided uncurated, with the amount varying by source and participant.

CDR1 and CDR2, per the germline V gene, are SGHRS and YFSETQ. V is cut back by 8 bases and J by 4 bases, with 12 bases in the junction unmatched. The CDR3 holds 15 amino acids from the cysteine to the phenylalanine. Only the CDR3 portion is preserved as DNA: 45 bases, with reading frame beginning at the first base. TCRbeta CDR3 regions were amplified from genomic DNA using the immunoSEQ Assay, a bias-controlled multiplex PCR. In the paper's pipeline: The number of nucleated cells in each sample was estimated from the amplification of reference gene primers within the assay. To quantify the absolute abundance of each unique TCRbeta CDR3 rearrangement, sequence reads were collapsed and filtered. For each sample, productive Simpson clonality was calculated as the square root of Simpson's diversity index across productive rearrangements. Imported from immuneACCESS, the table was reduced by TCRdb to in-frame sequences with V and J called. These copies leave out some clones; in studies compared against another copy, an unresolved V gene accounts for under half, and the cause of the remainder is not known. Clone size and V and J calls were adopted from that table, with D and trimming inferred from the DNA. This sample lists 150,000 to 200,000 clones; approximately 88% were detected once. The biggest ten clones account for about an eighth of the sample.

About this clone itself: Its antigen is still unknown. Nothing much larger sits one base from this clone, and base qualities are not available.

Participants in the prospective study were enrolled through a virtual design, were aged about 18 to 89 years, and lived in 24 United States geographic areas. In the prospective study, participants were assigned to cohorts based on the clinical history participants reported in a screening survey and a study questionnaire. ImmuneRACE Cohort 3 recovered participants were defined by two consecutive negative NP/OP PCR tests, healthcare professional clearance, or symptom resolution. In the prospective study, mobile phlebotomists collected whole blood, serum and a nasopharyngeal or oropharyngeal swab from each participant. Additional blood draws and questionnaires over an approximately 2-month period could optionally be provided by prospective study participants. Blood samples from the prospective study were shipped frozen or at room temperature prior to DNA extraction.

The receptor was isolated from a woman aged 55 to 70 who had recovered from COVID-19. Specimen: PBMCs or T cells enriched from blood (not recorded which). The sequence joins TRBV5-1 to TRBJ2-5; a stretch of 9 junction bases matches TRBD2. The CDR3 here reads CASCGGGALGETQYF. The DNA sequence is as follows: TGCGCCAGTTGCGGCGGGGGGGCCCTGGGAGAGACCCAGTACTTC.